This TCR beta chain originates from a study of blood T cell repertoires in COVID-19 (dated by TCRdb to the early 2020s). In terms of the full investigation: The collaborator samples originated in the United States, Italy and Spain and spanned the acute and convalescent phases of COVID-19. HLA class I and class II types, where available, came from metadata supplied by the sample provider rather than from assay-based typing. Deeply sampled blood TCRbeta repertoires from subjects exposed to, actively infected with, or recovered from COVID-19 were included in the dataset. The repertoires were released in a freely available public database intended as a resource for research on the immune response to SARS-CoV-2. The material from the prospective study consisted of cDNA or gDNA derived from T cells, B-cell-depleted T cells, or PBMCs. Samples were obtained from the ongoing ImmuneRACE study (first 160 participants) and from about 1,300 subjects provided by 6 global collaborators. Sample metadata almost always included a de-identified subject ID, COVID-19 status, age in years and sex. Broad study findings and their caveats: The amount of clinical and demographic metadata varied by source and participant and was provided uncurated.

Participants in the prospective study were enrolled through a virtual design, were aged about 18 to 90 years, and lived in roughly 24 United States geographic areas. In the prospective study, participants were assigned to cohorts based on the clinical history participants reported in a screening survey and a study questionnaire. In the prospective study, whole blood, serum and a nasopharyngeal or oropharyngeal swab were collected from each participant by mobile phlebotomists. Over a roughly 2-month period, participants in the prospective study had the option of providing additional blood draws and questionnaires. Blood samples from the prospective study were shipped frozen or at room temperature prior to DNA extraction. TCRbeta CDR3 regions were amplified from genomic DNA using the immunoSEQ Assay, a bias-controlled multiplex PCR. Turning to the authors' computational methods: Within the assay, amplification of reference gene primers was used to estimate how many nucleated cells each sample contained. Sequence reads were collapsed and filtered to measure the absolute abundance of every unique TCRbeta CDR3 rearrangement. For each sample, productive Simpson clonality was calculated as the square root of Simpson's diversity index across productive rearrangements. Sourced from immuneACCESS, this table was stored by TCRdb with only in-frame sequences that have V and J called. A share of the clones is absent; for the studies checked, an unresolved V gene accounts for under half, and the remainder has no known explanation. V and J calls and clone size are copied from that table; D and trimming were computed from the DNA. Recorded for this sample are roughly 250,000 clones; 75% to 90% of them occurred a single time. The leading ten clones occupy 2.5% to 3.5% of the sample.

Comment on this clone: The target of this receptor is not known. No much larger clone is present one base from it, and per-base qualities are unavailable.

CDR1 and CDR2, looked up from the germline V gene, are SNHLY and FYNNEI. The CDR3 spans 16 residues, from the cysteine through the phenylalanine. The entry retains the CDR3 DNA only, 48 bases that are in frame from base 1. The V end gives up 7 bases and the J end 0 bases, leaving 3 bases in the junction not matched to a gene. Sequencing input: PBMCs or T cells enriched from blood (not recorded which). The sequence is built from TRBV2 and TRBJ2-6, and 10 bases in between align with TRBD1. The sequence was obtained from a woman aged 35 to 49 with acute COVID-19. The DNA reads TGTGCCAGCATAAGGACAGGGGGCTCTGGGGCCAACGTCCTGACTTTC. It translates as CASIRTGGSGANVLTF.